The clone carrying this TCR beta chain was seen once. Its matching antigen is unknown. The same CDR3 also results from other DNA sequences found in this sample. This entry is derived from a study of shared clonotypes between healthy human individuals. Measured with immunoSEQ multiplex PCR; TCRdb has only the in-frame clones, and not every one. This sample has about 2 million clones; over 85% occur once, and the top ten carry more than 0.1%. General study points: Since donors were few, the genetic and exposure-history diversity represented was limited.

Looked up from germline, CDR1 is MDHEN and CDR2 is SYDVKM. The CDR3 is 15 residues long. V gave up 6 bases and J gave up 1 base; unmatched junction bases: 4. The clonotype was recovered from a man aged 18 to 30 in good health. The chain carries TRBV28 and TRBJ2-3, with TRBD2 matching over 10 bases. The sample was naive CD4+ T cells sorted from blood. Subset meaning: CD45RA+ positively selected. Here the CDR3 reads CASSLAGAGTDTQYF. The CDR3 bases are TGTGCCAGCAGCCTAGCGGGGGCCGGCACAGATACGCAGTATTTT.